This T cell receptor (beta chain) was observed in a study of blood T cell repertoires in COVID-19. About the study: There were acute and convalescent COVID-19 samples, and they came from the United States, Italy and Spain.

Original methodology: Reference gene primer amplification in the assay estimated nucleated cell counts. Sequenced by immunoSEQ multiplex PCR; TCRdb stores in-frame clones only, minus some. V and J calls and clone size are as listed in that table; D and trimming were resolved from the DNA. The sample shows approximately 54,000 clones, 85% to 95% of them seen only once. The source of this sequence is a man in his fifties or sixties with acute or convalescent COVID-19. Sequencing was carried out using peripheral blood.

The CDR3 region has the DNA TGTGCCAGCAGTACGGACAGGGTGGCTGAAAAACTGTTTTTT. Translated, it gives CASSTDRVAEKLFF. The rearrangement joins TRBV6-5 to TRBJ1-4; 8 bases map to TRBD1. V lost 5 bases to trimming and J lost 7 bases; unmatched junction nucleotides: 6. This CDR3 region has 14 residues. Germline V lookup: CDR1 MNHEY, CDR2 SVGAGI.